These 8 T cell receptor beta chains originate from one sample sequenced in a study of blood T cell repertoires in COVID-19. The repertoire was sequenced with immunoSEQ multiplex PCR; TCRdb's copy has only in-frame clones and lacks some. The repertoire has 150,000 to 180,000 clones, roughly 83% of them found once; the top ten carry 9.5% to 13%. Sequenced sample: peripheral blood. These receptors were taken from a woman aged 55-75 years with COVID-19, enrolled during active disease.

The CDR3 loop reads CASSVGNGNTEAFF. DNA for the CDR3: TGTGCCAGCAGCGTAGGTAACGGGAACACTGAAGCTTTCTTT. This chain uses TRBV9 with TRBJ1-1; the D is unclear. This CDR3 region has 14 residues. Per the germline V gene, CDR1 is SGDLS and CDR2 is YYNGEE. V lost 0 bases, J lost 1 base, and 7 bases lay in between. Full variable domain (rest looked up from reference TRBV9 and TRBJ1-1): DSGVTQTPKHLITATGQRVTLRCSPRSGDLSVYWYQQSLDQGLQFLIQYYNGEERAKGNILERFSAQQFPDLHSELNLSSLELGDSALYFCASSVGNGNTEAFFGQGTRLTVV.

The gene calls are TRBV19 and TRBJ1-1; no firm D call. CDR1 LNHDA and CDR2 SQIVND come from the germline V gene (reference sequence). The CDR3 runs 13 residues. The V and J ends lost 1 base and 5 bases respectively, with 8 bases between them. The CDR3 nucleotides read TGTGCCAGTAGTATAGGAAAGAGTACTGAAGCTTTCTTT. It codes for CASSIGKSTEAFF.

V usage is TRBV25-1 and J usage is TRBJ1-2; D is undetermined. The V gene lost 3 bases and the J gene lost 6 bases, with 11 bases spanning the gap. CDR3 length equals 13 residues. Germline V lookup: CDR1 MGHDK, CDR2 SYGVNS. CDR3 DNA sequence: TGTGCCAGCAGTGACAGGATATTGGATGGCTACACCTTC. Residues: CASSDRILDGYTF.

The chain joins TRBV9 to TRBJ2-7, with D possibly matching TRBD2 (6 bases). Germline V lookup: CDR1 SGDLS, CDR2 YYNGEE. The CDR3 consists of 15 residues. Trimming stripped 0 bases from V and 0 bases from J, with 10 bases between. Here the CDR3 DNA reads TGTGCCAGCAGCGTAGCGGGAGAAAGCTCCTACGAGCAGTACTTC. As protein: CASSVAGESSYEQYF.

The chain employs TRBV7-2 and TRBJ1-5; D gene ambiguous. V was clipped by 5 bases and J by 0 bases, with 8 bases between them. The CDR3 runs 14 residues. Germline assignment: CDR1 SGHTA and CDR2 FQGNSA. The CDR3 reads CASSPNYSNQPQHF. The DNA of the CDR3 is TGTGCCAGCAGCCCAAACTATAGCAATCAGCCCCAGCATTTT.

The V call is TRBV27, the J call TRBJ1-3, with unresolved D. The V end lost 6 bases, the J end lost 0 bases, and 12 bases lay between the germline ends. The germline V gene encodes CDR1 MNHEY and CDR2 SMNVEV (reference sequence). The CDR3 is 15 amino acids. CDR3 coding DNA: TGTGCCAGCAGGGGGAGTGCAAGCTCTGGAAACACCATATATTTT. Its protein is CASRGSASSGNTIYF.

The V and J genes are TRBV5-1 and TRBJ2-1; 10 bases fit TRBD2. The CDR3 has 15 residues. In germline, CDR1 is SGHRS, CDR2 YFSETQ. J was trimmed by 6 bases and V by 4 bases; bases with no gene match: 7. For the CDR3, the DNA is TGCGCCAGCAGCCCCAGGCTAGCGGGGGTCAATGAGCAGTTCTTC. Its protein is CASSPRLAGVNEQFF.

The gene calls are TRBV5-8 and TRBJ1-5; D remains ambiguous. The ends were cut back, 0 bases at V and 0 bases at J, with 10 bases in the middle. The CDR3 consists of 16 residues. Germline V gene sequence: CDR1 SGHTS, CDR2 YDEGEE. This CDR3 reads CASSLELVNSNQPQHF. The CDR3 bases are TGTGCCAGCAGCTTGGAGCTGGTTAATAGCAATCAGCCCCAGCATTTT.